This T cell receptor beta chain came from a study of post-analysis software for immune sequencing data. Unique molecular identifiers tagged the TCR beta cDNA libraries. TCRdb re-called the PCR reads with MiXCR, one entry per CDR3 protein. This table holds roughly 620,000 distinct CDR3 sequences, around 40% found once. In this sample, this clonotype turned up a few times. The TCR originated in a girl between 10 and 17 years old with multiple sclerosis. Input material: blood.

The CDR3 bases are TGTGCCAGCAGCTTACTGGTTACAACTGGAAACTACAATGAGCAGTTCTTC. It yields the protein CASSLLVTTGNYNEQFF. The genes are TRBV7-9 and TRBJ2-1; D uncertain. The V end lost 2 bases, the J end lost 3 bases, and 17 bases lay between the germline ends. CDR3 length: 17 amino acids. Germline V gene data show CDR1 as SEHNR and CDR2 as FQNEAQ (reference sequence).